The clone carrying this T cell receptor (beta chain) has a single count. Its antigen is as yet unknown. The data were taken from a study of cytomegalovirus exposure and HLA in healthy donors. Overall study findings and caveats: The Asian-associated ancestry cluster reportedly had fewer N-insertions than the approximately 630-donor mean in a later analysis. V segments that were indistinguishable, TRBV6-2 and TRBV6-3 among them, were omitted from analysis. Reportedly, HLA-A and HLA-B alleles of most subjects were accurately predicted from TCR beta.

The PCR had 60 Vbeta and 13 Jbeta primers. The assay was immunoSEQ multiplex PCR, and TCRdb's table has in-frame clones only and misses some. The sample holds roughly 120,000 clones, about two thirds seen once. Germline V CDR1 and CDR2: SGHTS, YDEGEE. Trimming cost V 2 bases and J 1 base; bases outside gene matches: 1. This CDR3 has 15 residues. The chain combines TRBV5-8 with TRBJ1-4; 8 bases fit TRBD1. The TCR sequence derives from a man aged 40-49 years in good health and CMV-seropositive. The sequenced sample was PBMCs. This CDR3 is CASSFGQGTNEKLFF. The DNA for the CDR3 is TGTGCCAGCAGCTTTGGACAGGGAACTAATGAAAAACTGTTTTTT.